This T cell receptor beta chain was documented in a study of OX40 agonist ivuxolimab in advanced cancers. For the study at large: Ivuxolimab is an agonistic anti-OX40 (CD134) antibody, and patients were treated with it.

This clone is termed medium-sized. TCRdb's copy holds only in-frame clones and misses some; the assay was immunoSEQ multiplex PCR. The sample lists over 80,000 clones, more than 70% occurring once. The TCR sequence derives from an adult with an advanced solid tumor such as melanoma, head and neck, liver or kidney cancer. The sample here was CD4+ or CD8+ T cells sorted from blood, taken in a trial of the OX40 agonist ivuxolimab.

The CDR3 loop reads CASSSKGYEQYF. DNA of the CDR3: TGTGCCAGCAGCTCGAAGGGGTACGAGCAGTACTTC. V is TRBV11-2 and J is TRBJ2-7, with D tentatively TRBD1 (5 bases). Germline CDR1 SGHAT, CDR2 FQNNGV. V was pared by 4 bases and J by 4 bases, with 8 bases between. CDR3 length: 12 residues.